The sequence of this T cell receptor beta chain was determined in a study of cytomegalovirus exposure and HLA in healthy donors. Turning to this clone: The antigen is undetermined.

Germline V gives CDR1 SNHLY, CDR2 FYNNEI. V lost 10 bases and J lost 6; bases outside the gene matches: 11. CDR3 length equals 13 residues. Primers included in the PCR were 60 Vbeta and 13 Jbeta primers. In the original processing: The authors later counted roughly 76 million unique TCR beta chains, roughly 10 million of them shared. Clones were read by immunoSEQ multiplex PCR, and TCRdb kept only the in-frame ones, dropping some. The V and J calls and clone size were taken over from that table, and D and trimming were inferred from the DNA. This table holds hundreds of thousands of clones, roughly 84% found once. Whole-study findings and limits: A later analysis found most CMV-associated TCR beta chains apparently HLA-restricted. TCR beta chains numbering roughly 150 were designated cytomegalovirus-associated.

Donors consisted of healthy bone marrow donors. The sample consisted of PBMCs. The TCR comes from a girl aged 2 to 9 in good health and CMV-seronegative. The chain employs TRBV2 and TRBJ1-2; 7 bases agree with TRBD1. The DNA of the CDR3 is TGTGCCAACTCGCAAGACAGGGCTAATGGCTACACCTTC. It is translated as CANSQDRANGYTF. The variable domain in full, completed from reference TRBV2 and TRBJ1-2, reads EPEVTQTPSHQVTQMGQEVILRCVPISNHLYFYWYRQILGQKVEFLVSFYNNEISEKSEIFDDQFSVERPDGSNFTLKIRSTKLEDSAMYFCANSQDRANGYTFGSGTRLTVV.